These T cell receptor beta chains were read from a single sample in a study of blood T cell repertoires in COVID-19. This table comes from immunoSEQ multiplex PCR, and its TCRdb copy is limited to in-frame clones, with some not included. In the table there are 300,000 to 450,000 clones, approximately 87% of which are singletons. The sequenced sample consisted of PBMCs or T cells enriched from blood (not recorded which). These receptors were obtained from a man between 25 and 39 years old who had recovered from COVID-19. The CDR3 runs from the conserved cysteine through the conserved F or W. Rows give clone size only sometimes, using once, few, many, or a class for an expanded clone.

J: TRBJ1-2
size: -
V: TRBV9
CDR3: CASSPGHLNTYGYTF

J: TRBJ2-6
size: -
V: TRBV5-4
CDR3: CASSPLSGANVLTF

J: TRBJ2-3
size: -
V: TRBV6-1
CDR3: CASSELAGGIVGTDTQYF

J: TRBJ2-7
size: few
V: TRBV30
CDR3: CAWSASDRPYF

J: TRBJ2-2
size: -
V: TRBV10-2
CDR3: CASISGGALIAGELFF

J: TRBJ1-5
size: -
V: TRBV4-1
CDR3: CASSQGPGPARQPQHF

J: TRBJ2-2
size: -
V: TRBV7-6
CDR3: CASSETAYRGGPGELFF

J: TRBJ2-7
size: once
V: TRBV9
CDR3: CASSVEGGGIPYEQYF

J: TRBJ2-1
size: -
V: TRBV6-2/TRBV6-3
CDR3: CASSYYPQGAMVNEQFF

J: TRBJ1-4
size: -
V: TRBV6-5
CDR3: CASSFLKLEKLFF

J: TRBJ1-1
size: once
V: TRBV4-3
CDR3: CASSQDFSRAEAFF

J: TRBJ1-5
size: once
V: TRBV7-9
CDR3: CASSPSPGQYSNQPQHF

J: TRBJ1-4
size: -
V: TRBV4-1
CDR3: CASSLWTGGLGDEKLFF

J: TRBJ2-5
size: -
V: TRBV7-2
CDR3: CASSLGVWAGAEETQYF

J: TRBJ1-1
size: -
V: TRBV30
CDR3: CAWNGATEAFF

J: TRBJ1-5
size: -
V: TRBV2
CDR3: CASKETAGPQHF

J: TRBJ2-1
size: -
V: TRBV4-1
CDR3: CASSQGRLNEQFF

J: TRBJ2-3
size: -
V: TRBV3-1/TRBV3-2
CDR3: CASSQVNSLAGVTDTQYF

J: TRBJ2-5
size: -
V: TRBV19
CDR3: CASSKAKETQYF

J: TRBJ1-2
size: -
V: TRBV18
CDR3: CASSPDSLYGYTF

J: TRBJ1-3
size: -
V: TRBV30
CDR3: CAWDRQAGNTIYF

J: TRBJ1-5
size: once
V: TRBV6-1
CDR3: CASSEAGGANNQPQHF